This TCR beta chain was documented in a study of a mutant IDH1 vaccine in newly diagnosed glioma. About the research overall: Patients got their first vaccination 4-6 weeks after radiotherapy alone, or with temozolomide cycles. Visits designated V12 and V13 were conducted at weeks 35 and 47, respectively.

Note on this clone: Its target is not known.

Germline V CDR1 and CDR2: MGHRA, YSYEKL. The length of the CDR3 is 16 residues. V shed 1 base, J shed 2 bases, and the junction held 6 bases outside the gene matches. Time point in this sample: week 35, safety follow-up. Every vaccination contained 300 ug of the mutant IDH1 20-mer peptide and was paired with topical imiquimod. Administration of eight vaccinations to patients took place in weeks 1, 3, 5, 7, 11, 15, 19, 23. Each of the donors came in with new WHO grade 3 or 4 astrocytomas that were IDH1-mutant and ATRX-lost. Profiled with immunoSEQ multiplex PCR; TCRdb holds only in-frame clones, not every one. The table has about 42,000 clones, 75% to 85% seen once.

Here the sequenced sample was PBMCs, taken from a glioma patient whose treatment included an IDH1 peptide vaccine. The origin of this receptor is a woman aged 50 to 60 with glioma. The V gene is TRBV4-1, the J gene TRBJ2-5; 8 positions agree with TRBD1. The CDR3 coding sequence is TGCGCCAGCAGCCAAGGCACAGGGGGTGGTCAAGAGACCCAGTACTTC. Translation gives CASSQGTGGGQETQYF.